This entry describes one T cell receptor (beta chain). Its antigen is still unknown. These data are taken from a study of cytomegalovirus exposure and HLA in healthy donors. The study, taken as a whole, reports: The likely origin of a cluster of highly shared sequence variants was a sequencing artifact. In a later analysis, several top co-occurrence clusters appeared linked to parvovirus B19, influenza, CMV and Epstein-Barr virus. As a later analysis showed, a missense DCLRE1C variant was linked to trimming of TCR beta V- and J-genes.

Researchers ran the PCR with 60 Vbeta and 13 Jbeta primers. Profiling relied on immunoSEQ multiplex PCR, and the TCRdb table lists in-frame clones only, not all of them. The data contain 110,000 or so clones, 82% of them singletons. The material sequenced was PBMCs. The source of this sequence is a woman aged 18-29 years in good health and CMV-seronegative.

This chain's CDR3 is CSANSGEQYF. The CDR3 DNA reads TGCAGTGCTAATAGCGGCGAGCAGTACTTC. The chain is built from TRBV20-1 and TRBJ2-7; D is possibly TRBD2 (6 bases). Trimming left V 4 bases short and J 6 bases short, with 7 bases between. CDR3 size: 10 residues. The germline gives CDR1 DFQATT, CDR2 SNEGSKA (reference sequence).